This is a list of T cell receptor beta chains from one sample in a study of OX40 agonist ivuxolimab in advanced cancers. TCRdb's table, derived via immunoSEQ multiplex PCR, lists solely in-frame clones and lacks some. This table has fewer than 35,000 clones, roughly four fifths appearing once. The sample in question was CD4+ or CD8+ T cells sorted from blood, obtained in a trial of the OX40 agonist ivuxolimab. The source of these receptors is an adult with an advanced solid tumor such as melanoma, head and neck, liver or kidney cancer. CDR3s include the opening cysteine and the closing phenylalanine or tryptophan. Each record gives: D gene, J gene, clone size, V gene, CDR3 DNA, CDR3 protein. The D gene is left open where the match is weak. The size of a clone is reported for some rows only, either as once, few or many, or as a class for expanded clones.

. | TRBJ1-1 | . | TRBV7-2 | TGTGCCAGCAGTTTGGACACCCTGAACACTGAAGCTTTCTTT | CASSLDTLNTEAFF
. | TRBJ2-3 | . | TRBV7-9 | TGTGCCAGCAGCTTTGGGGGGGCGGGCACAGATACGCAGTATTTT | CASSFGGAGTDTQYF
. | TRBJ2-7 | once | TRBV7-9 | TGTGCCAGCAGCTCAGAGAGACGGGAGCAGTACTTC | CASSSERREQYF
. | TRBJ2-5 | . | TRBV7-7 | TGTGCTAGCAGCTCCAGACATCGGGAGACCCAGTACTTC | CASSSRHRETQYF
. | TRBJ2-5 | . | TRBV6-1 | TGTGCCAGCAGTCAAGTGGTGGACGGGCAAGAGACCCAGTACTTC | CASSQVVDGQETQYF
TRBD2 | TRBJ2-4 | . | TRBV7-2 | TGTGCCAGCAGCTTATGGCGGGGGGGCCTTGTAAACATTCAGTACTTC | CASSLWRGGLVNIQYF
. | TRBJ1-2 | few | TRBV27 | TGTGCCAGCAGTTTTTCCTCAGGGGCCCTATTCTATGGCTACACCTTC | CASSFSSGALFYGYTF
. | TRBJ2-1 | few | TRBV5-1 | TGCGCCAGCAGCTTGGAACCGGGCAAGGTAAATGAGCAGTTCTTC | CASSLEPGKVNEQFF
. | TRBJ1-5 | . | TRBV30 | TGTGCCTGGAGTGGGGCGGGCAATCAGCCCCAGCATTTT | CAWSGAGNQPQHF
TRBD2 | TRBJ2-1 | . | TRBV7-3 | TGTGCCAGCAGCCGCGTAAGCGGGAGGGGGGGTAATGAGCAGTTCTTC | CASSRVSGRGGNEQFF
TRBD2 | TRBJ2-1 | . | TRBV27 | TGTGCCAGCAGTTTATCCGGGACTAGCGGACGACTCTCCTACAATGAGCAGTTCTTC | CASSLSGTSGRLSYNEQFF
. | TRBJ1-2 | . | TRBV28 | TGTGCCAGCGGTGTAAGCCCCGGGGTCTATGGCTACACCTTC | CASGVSPGVYGYTF
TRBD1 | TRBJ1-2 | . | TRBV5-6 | TGTGCCAGCAGCTTGAAAGGGCCGGGACAGCCGGCTTATGGCTACACCTTC | CASSLKGPGQPAYGYTF
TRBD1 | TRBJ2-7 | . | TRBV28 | TGTGCCAGCAGTTTGTGGGACAGGGGCTACGAGCAGTACTTC | CASSLWDRGYEQYF
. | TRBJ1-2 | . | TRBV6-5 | TGTGCCAGCAGCCTACAGGGTCCCGATGGCTACACCTTC | CASSLQGPDGYTF
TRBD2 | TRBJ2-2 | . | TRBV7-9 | TGTGCCAGCAGTCCGCCCCCGACTAGCGGGAGATCCGGGGAGCTGTTTTTT | CASSPPPTSGRSGELFF